This TCR beta chain derives from a study of T cell changes during pregnancy in multiple sclerosis. This table comes from immunoSEQ multiplex PCR, and its TCRdb copy is limited to in-frame clones, with some not included. This table has 30,000 to 40,000 clones, about nine tenths appearing once. The TCR sequence derives from a female donor with multiple sclerosis, enrolled in a pregnancy study. Sequenced material: CD8+ T cells from peripheral blood mononuclear cells, taken in the second trimester of pregnancy.

The CDR3 sequence is CASSQPTSGGAMEQFF. DNA for the CDR3: TGCGCCAGCAGCCAACCGACTAGCGGGGGGGCTATGGAGCAGTTCTTC. The rearrangement links TRBV4-3 to TRBJ2-1; 14 bases map to TRBD2. The trim removed 2 bases at V and 10 bases at J, leaving 7 bases unmatched. CDR1 and CDR2 from the germline V gene are LGHNA and YSLEER. This CDR3 has 16 residues.